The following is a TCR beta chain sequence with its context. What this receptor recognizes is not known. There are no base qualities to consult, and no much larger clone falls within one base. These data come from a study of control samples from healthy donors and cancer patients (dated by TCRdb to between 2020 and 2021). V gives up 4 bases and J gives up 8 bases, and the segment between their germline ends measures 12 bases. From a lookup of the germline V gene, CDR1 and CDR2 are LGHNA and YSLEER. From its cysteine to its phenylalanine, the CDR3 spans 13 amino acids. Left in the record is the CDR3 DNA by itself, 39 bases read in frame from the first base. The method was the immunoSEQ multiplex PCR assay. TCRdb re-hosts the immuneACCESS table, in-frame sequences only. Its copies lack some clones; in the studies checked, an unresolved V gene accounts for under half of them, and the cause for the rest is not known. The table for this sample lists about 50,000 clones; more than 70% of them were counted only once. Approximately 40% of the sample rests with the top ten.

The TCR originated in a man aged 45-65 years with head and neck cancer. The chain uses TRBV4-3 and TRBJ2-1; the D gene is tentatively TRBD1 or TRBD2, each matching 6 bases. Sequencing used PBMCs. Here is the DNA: TGCGCCAGCAGCCCGGAGGGGGGTGATGAGCAGTTCTTC. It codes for CASSPEGGDEQFF.